Below are 30 T cell receptor beta chains sequenced from a single sample in a study of T cell responses to AZD1222 COVID-19 vaccine. The repertoire was sequenced with immunoSEQ multiplex PCR; TCRdb's copy has only in-frame clones and lacks some. The sample carries approximately 100,000 clones, about 85% recorded once. Sequenced material: peripheral blood, taken 28 days after the second AZD1222 dose. The receptors were sampled from an adult who received the AZD1222 COVID-19 vaccine.

The chain links TRBV3-1 (or the pseudogene TRBV3-2) to TRBJ2-5; D is undetermined. V lost 8 bases and J lost 5, with 12 bases in between. The CDR3 sequence is 12 residues long. Germline V gene data show CDR1 as LGHDT and CDR2 as YNNKEL (reference sequence). DNA for the CDR3: TGTGCCAGCTGCCTAGAAGACGAGACCCAGTACTTC. Amino acids: CASCLEDETQYF.

V gene TRBV10-3 combines with J gene TRBJ2-2; the D gene is possibly TRBD1 (5 bases). The length of the CDR3 is 19 residues. CDR1 is ENHRY and CDR2 is SYGVKD in the germline V gene. V shed 0 bases and J shed 1 base, with 18 bases lying between them. CDR3 sequence reads: CAISESRQSRVRNTGELFF. Written as DNA, the CDR3 is TGTGCCATCAGTGAGTCGAGACAGTCCCGAGTTCGGAACACCGGGGAGCTGTTTTTT.

The chain employs TRBV28 and TRBJ1-6; unclear D gene. Trimming shortened V by 3 bases and J by 0 bases, and 12 bases separated the two germline ends. Germline loops: CDR1 MDHEN, CDR2 SYDVKM. This CDR3 contains 17 residues. For the CDR3, the DNA is TGTGCCAGCAGTTTGGGAGTGATAAGCTCCTATAATTCACCCCTCCACTTT. As protein: CASSLGVISSYNSPLHF.

V is TRBV6-5 and J is TRBJ2-1, with D unclear. V lost 0 bases and J 2 bases, leaving 5 bases between the germline ends. This CDR3 has 14 residues. The germline gives CDR1 MNHEY, CDR2 SVGAGI. For the CDR3, the DNA is TGTGCCAGCAGTTACTCGGGCCCCTACAATGAGCAGTTCTTC. Protein sequence: CASSYSGPYNEQFF.

This clone was found a few times. The rearrangement links TRBV15 to TRBJ1-6, with TRBD1 identical over 9 bases. CDR3 length: 16 residues. V lost 3 bases, J lost 6 bases, and 6 bases stayed unmatched. Germline V gives CDR1 LNHNV, CDR2 YYDKDF (reference sequence). The CDR3 nucleotides read TGTGCCACCAGCAGGGGACAGGGTTTTCTTAATTCACCCCTCCACTTT. It specifies CATSRGQGFLNSPLHF.

The V gene is TRBV20-1, the J gene TRBJ1-2; weak D call: TRBD1 (6 bases). Germline-derived CDR1 and CDR2 are DFQATT and SNEGSKA (reference sequence). V gave up 3 bases and J gave up 8 bases, with 22 bases separating them. The length of the CDR3 is 15 residues. The CDR3 here is CSASDGQPVPYGYTF. The CDR3 region has the DNA TGCAGTGCTAGTGACGGACAGCCGGTACCCTACGGCTACACCTTC.

This chain connects TRBV11-3 to TRBJ2-1; 9 positions agree with TRBD1. In germline, CDR1 is SGHNT, CDR2 YENEEA. This CDR3 region has 18 residues. V was clipped by 1 base and J by 8 bases; unmatched bases: 15. CDR3 protein: CASSLGPSGTGYFDEQFF. The DNA of the CDR3 is TGTGCCAGCAGCTTAGGACCCTCCGGGACAGGGTATTTTGATGAGCAGTTCTTC. The variable domain in full, with the rest retrieved from reference TRBV11-3 and TRBJ2-1, is EAGVVQSPRYKIIEKKQPVAFWCNPISGHNTLYWYLQNLGQGPELLIRYENEEAVDDSQLPKDRFSAERLKGVDSTLKIQPAELGDSAVYLCASSLGPSGTGYFDEQFFGPGTRLTVL.

The chain combines TRBV19 with TRBJ2-6; TRBD1 matches 8 bases. This CDR3 region has 17 residues. Germline CDR1 is LNHDA and CDR2 is SQIVND (reference sequence). After removal of 5 bases from V and 2 bases from J, the junction contained 8 bases not matched to a gene. DNA for the CDR3: TGTGCCAGTAGTTTTGCCGGACAGGGCGCTGGGGCCAACGTCCTGACTTTC. Translation: CASSFAGQGAGANVLTF.

V and J are TRBV2 and TRBJ1-1, with 7 bases matching TRBD1. V trimming: 7 bases; J trimming: 4 bases; junction bases outside the gene matches: 12. Germline CDR1 reads SNHLY; CDR2 reads FYNNEI. The CDR3 has 15 amino acids. The CDR3 is CASKIDRDEGTEAFF. The DNA for the CDR3 is TGTGCCAGCAAGATCGACAGGGATGAAGGCACTGAAGCTTTCTTT. Filled out from reference TRBV2 and TRBJ1-1, the complete variable domain reads EPEVTQTPSHQVTQMGQEVILRCVPISNHLYFYWYRQILGQKVEFLVSFYNNEISEKSEIFDDQFSVERPDGSNFTLKIRSTKLEDSAMYFCASKIDRDEGTEAFFGQGTRLTVV.

The gene calls are TRBV14 and TRBJ2-7; perhaps TRBD1 as D (5 bases). From germline, CDR1 is SGHDN and CDR2 FVKESK. The ends were cut back, 3 bases at V and 3 bases at J, with 9 bases in the middle. The CDR3 has 13 residues. The CDR3 DNA sequence: TGTGCCAGCAGCCACAAGGACAACTACGAGCAGTACTTC. Its translation is CASSHKDNYEQYF.

The V gene is TRBV19, the J gene TRBJ1-6, with D perhaps TRBD1 (5 bases). Germline values: CDR1 LNHDA, CDR2 SQIVND (reference sequence). Trimming shortened V by 3 bases and J by 9 bases, and 15 bases separated the two germline ends. This CDR3 is 15 amino acids long. The CDR3 DNA sequence: TGTGCCAGTAGTATCGTTCAGGGCGCCGGTTCACCCCTCCACTTT. Translation: CASSIVQGAGSPLHF.

The chain carries TRBV4-1 and TRBJ2-7; unclear D gene. Trimming shortened V by 4 bases and J by 0 bases, and 19 bases separated the two germline ends. The germline V gene encodes CDR1 MGHRA and CDR2 YSYEKL. The CDR3 sequence is 17 residues long. The CDR3 region is CASSRSLGSRSSYEQYF. The CDR3 DNA reads as TGCGCCAGCAGCCGATCTCTCGGCAGCCGGAGCTCCTACGAGCAGTACTTC.

V is TRBV5-1 and J is TRBJ1-1; D is perhaps TRBD1 (6 bases). Germline CDR1 and CDR2: SGHRS and YFSETQ. V dropped 4 bases and J dropped 1 base, with 14 bases sitting between them. The CDR3 is 15 amino acids. The CDR3 DNA reads as TGCGCCAGCAGCGGGGGCCGGCCGAGGAACACTGAAGCTTTCTTT. This gives the protein CASSGGRPRNTEAFF. Full variable domain (remainder filled in from reference TRBV5-1 and TRBJ1-1): KAGVTQTPRYLIKTRGQQVTLSCSPISGHRSVSWYQQTPGQGLQFLFEYFSETQRNKGNFPGRFSGRQFSNSRSEMNVSTLELGDSALYLCASSGGRPRNTEAFFGQGTRLTVV.

In this sample, this clone turned up once. This rearrangement joins TRBV19 to TRBJ1-2; D call uncertain. Between the trimmed V and J ends, which lost 8 bases and 2 bases, there was a span of 21 bases. CDR1 and CDR2 from the germline V gene are LNHDA and SQIVND (reference sequence). This CDR3 has 16 amino acids. The CDR3 DNA reads TGTGCCAGTTTGCGGGATGGTGTCTCCAAGAACTATGGCTACACCTTC. Amino acids: CASLRDGVSKNYGYTF.

The chain couples TRBV28 to TRBJ2-1, with D possibly matching TRBD2 (6 bases). Germline CDR1 MDHEN, CDR2 SYDVKM. CDR3 length: 16 residues. V was clipped by 6 bases and J by 4 bases, with 19 bases between them. The CDR3 DNA sequence: TGTGCCAGCAGCCCACGGCGAGCGGAGGGATACAATGAGCAGTTCTTC. This encodes CASSPRRAEGYNEQFF. The whole variable domain, filled in from reference TRBV28 and TRBJ2-1, reads DVKVTQSSRYLVKRTGEKVFLECVQDMDHENMFWYRQDPGLGLRLIYFSYDVKMKEKGDIPEGYSVSREKKERFSLILESASTNQTSMYLCASSPRRAEGYNEQFFGPGTRLTVL.

The V gene is TRBV2, the J gene TRBJ2-3; D not certain. Germline lookup yields CDR1 SNHLY and CDR2 FYNNEI. The CDR3 extends over 11 amino acids. Trimming left V 6 bases short and J 0 bases short, with 1 base between. CDR3 nucleotide sequence: TGTGCCAGCAGCAGCACAGATACGCAGTATTTT. Protein: CASSSTDTQYF.

This clone was picked up one time. The gene calls are TRBV28 and TRBJ2-7, with a weak D call TRBD1 (6 bases). V dropped 5 bases and J dropped 2 bases, with 16 bases sitting between them. Germline values: CDR1 MDHEN, CDR2 SYDVKM. CDR3 length: 15 residues. CDR3 residues: CASSRDRIMAYEQYF. CDR3 coding DNA: TGTGCCAGCAGTAGAGACAGGATTATGGCCTACGAGCAGTACTTC.

V is TRBV5-1 and J is TRBJ2-2; D remains unclear. V shed 2 bases and J shed 3 bases, with 11 bases lying between them. Germline V CDR1 and CDR2: SGHRS, YFSETQ. This CDR3 is 15 amino acids long. The CDR3 reads CASSLTRKDTGELFF. The CDR3 nucleotides read TGCGCCAGCAGCTTAACACGGAAGGACACCGGGGAGCTGTTTTTT.

This rearrangement joins TRBV7-9 to TRBJ1-2; no reliable D call. Trimming removed 5 bases at V and 7 bases at J, with 14 bases between. Germline V gives CDR1 SEHNR, CDR2 FQNEAQ (reference sequence). The CDR3 runs 13 residues. The DNA for the CDR3 is TGTGCCAGCAGCCGGTCGGACTCGGGTGGCTACACCTTC. This translates into CASSRSDSGGYTF.

The V call is TRBV25-1, the J call TRBJ1-1, with D perhaps TRBD1 (5 bases). This CDR3 is 17 amino acids long. Germline V gene data show CDR1 as MGHDK and CDR2 as SYGVNS. V shed 1 base and J shed 0 bases, with 15 bases lying between them. The CDR3 reads CASSESAGKGMNTEAFF. The CDR3 region has the DNA TGTGCCAGCAGTGAATCAGCCGGGAAGGGGATGAACACTGAAGCTTTCTTT.

The chain links TRBV20-1 to TRBJ1-2, with unresolved D. Trimming stripped 3 bases from V and 1 base from J, with 3 bases between. The germline V gene encodes CDR1 DFQATT and CDR2 SNEGSKA (reference sequence). CDR3 length: 11 residues. In DNA, the CDR3 is TGCAGTGCTAGGAGTAACTATGGCTACACCTTC. Its translation: CSARSNYGYTF.

This chain links TRBV13 with TRBJ2-7, with D possibly TRBD2 on 5 matching bases. This CDR3 comprises 11 residues. Germline V gives CDR1 PRHDT, CDR2 FYEKMQ (reference sequence). Trimming pared 8 bases from V and 0 bases from J, leaving 5 bases between. The CDR3 DNA sequence: TGTGCCAGCGGGAGCTCCTACGAGCAGTACTTC. Its translation: CASGSSYEQYF. Combining the CDR3 with reference TRBV13 and TRBJ2-7 gives the whole variable domain AAGVIQSPRHLIKEKRETATLKCYPIPRHDTVYWYQQGPGQDPQFLISFYEKMQSDKGSIPDRFSAQQFSDYHSELNMSSLELGDSALYFCASGSSYEQYFGPGTRLTVT.

The chain recombines TRBV19 with TRBJ1-1; D gene uncertain. This CDR3 comprises 16 residues. The V end lost 6 bases, the J end lost 0 bases, and 17 bases lay between the germline ends. The germline V gene has CDR1 LNHDA and CDR2 SQIVND (reference sequence). CDR3 loop: CASSLPGSYMNTEAFF. CDR3 DNA sequence: TGTGCCAGTAGCCTACCCGGGTCCTATATGAACACTGAAGCTTTCTTT.

The V gene is TRBV9, the J gene TRBJ2-1, with TRBD2 as a possible D gene (6 bases). This CDR3 comprises 14 residues. Germline lookup yields CDR1 SGDLS and CDR2 YYNGEE. V dropped 2 bases and J dropped 0 bases, with 6 bases sitting between them. CDR3 residues: CASSVGSSYNEQFF. CDR3 nucleotide sequence: TGTGCCAGCAGCGTCGGGAGCTCCTACAATGAGCAGTTCTTC.

This rearrangement joins TRBV15 to TRBJ1-1; D is undetermined. CDR3 length: 16 residues. The V and J ends lost 3 bases and 10 bases respectively, with 24 bases between them. Germline lookup yields CDR1 LNHNV and CDR2 YYDKDF (reference sequence). The CDR3 spells CATSSEDPGSRIIAFF. For the CDR3, the DNA is TGTGCCACCAGCAGTGAGGATCCGGGGTCGCGGATAATAGCTTTCTTT.

V and J are TRBV6-4 and TRBJ1-3, with 10 bases fitting TRBD1. Germline loops: CDR1 MRHNA, CDR2 SNTAGT. V lost 8 bases, J lost 1 base, and 8 bases stayed unmatched. The CDR3 length is 16 residues. CDR3 protein: CASGRQGAPSGNTIYF. In nucleotides, the CDR3 is TGTGCCAGCGGGAGACAGGGGGCGCCTTCTGGAAACACCATATATTTT.

This chain connects TRBV11-1 to TRBJ2-3; 10 bases agree with TRBD2. Losses at the gene ends were 6 bases for V and 1 base for J; bases not matched to a gene: 4. Germline V gene lookup returns CDR1 SGHAT and CDR2 FQDESV (reference sequence). The CDR3 has 15 residues. CDR3 amino acids: CASSNGLAGTDTQYF. The CDR3 DNA reads as TGTGCCAGCAGTAATGGACTAGCGGGCACAGATACGCAGTATTTT.

The genes are TRBV6-4 and TRBJ2-7; TRBD2 might be the D (5 bases). Trimming took 11 bases from V and 3 from J, leaving 23 bases between them. CDR3 length: 15 residues. From germline, CDR1 is MRHNA and CDR2 SNTAGT. The CDR3 DNA sequence: TGTGCCGGCCTCATCGGGAACCCTTCCGACTACGAGCAGTACTTC. Translating gives CAGLIGNPSDYEQYF.

This chain links TRBV10-3 with TRBJ1-2; D call uncertain. The CDR3 is made up of 16 amino acids. V gave up 1 base and J gave up 0 bases, with 12 bases separating them. Per the germline V gene, CDR1 is ENHRY and CDR2 is SYGVKD. The CDR3, as DNA: TGTGCCATCAGTGAGTTTTACAGCCTCTCTAACTATGGCTACACCTTC. Amino acid sequence: CAISEFYSLSNYGYTF.

This clone showed up just a few times. This chain connects TRBV3-1 (or the pseudogene TRBV3-2) to TRBJ2-1, with TRBD2 identical over 7 bases. The junction had 10 bases not matched to a gene; V was cut back by 1 base and J by 4 bases. The germline V gene encodes CDR1 LGHDT and CDR2 YNNKEL (reference sequence). CDR3 length equals 17 residues. CDR3 in DNA: TGTGCCAGCAGCCAAGCGTCTAGCGGAATACTATACAATGAGCAGTTCTTC. Translation gives CASSQASSGILYNEQFF.